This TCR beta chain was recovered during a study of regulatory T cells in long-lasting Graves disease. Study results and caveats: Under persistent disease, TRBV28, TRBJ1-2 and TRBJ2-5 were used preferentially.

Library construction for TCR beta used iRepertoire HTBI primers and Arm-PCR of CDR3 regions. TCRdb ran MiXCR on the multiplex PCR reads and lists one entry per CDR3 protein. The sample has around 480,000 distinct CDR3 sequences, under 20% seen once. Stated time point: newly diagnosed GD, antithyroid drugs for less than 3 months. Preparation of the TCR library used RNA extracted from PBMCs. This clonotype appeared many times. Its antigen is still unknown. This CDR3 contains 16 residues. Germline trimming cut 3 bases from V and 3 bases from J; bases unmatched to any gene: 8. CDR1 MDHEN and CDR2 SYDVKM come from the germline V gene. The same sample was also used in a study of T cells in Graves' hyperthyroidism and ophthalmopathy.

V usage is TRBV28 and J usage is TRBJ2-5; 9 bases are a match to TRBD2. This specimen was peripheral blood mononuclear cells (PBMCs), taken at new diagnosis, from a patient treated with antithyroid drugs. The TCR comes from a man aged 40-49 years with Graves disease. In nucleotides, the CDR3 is TGTGCCAGCAGTTTTTGGCGGGGGGGGGCGAAAGAGACCCAGTACTTC. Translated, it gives CASSFWRGGAKETQYF.